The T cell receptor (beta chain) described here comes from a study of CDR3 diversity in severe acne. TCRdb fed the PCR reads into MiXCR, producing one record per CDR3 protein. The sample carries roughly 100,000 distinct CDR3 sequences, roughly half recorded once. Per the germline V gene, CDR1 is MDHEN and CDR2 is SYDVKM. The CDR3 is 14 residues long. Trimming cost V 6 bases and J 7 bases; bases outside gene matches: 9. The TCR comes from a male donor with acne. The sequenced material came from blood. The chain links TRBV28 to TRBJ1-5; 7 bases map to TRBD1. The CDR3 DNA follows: TGTGCCAGCAGAAAGACAGGGCCCTGGCAGCCCCAGCATTTT. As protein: CASRKTGPWQPQHF.